This T cell receptor (beta chain) was observed in a study of cytomegalovirus exposure and HLA in healthy donors. Findings and caveats of the study: There were some public TCRs occurring in many donors, but most TCR sequences were rare. Differences between HLA loci emerged in a later analysis of TCR association rates, with DRB1 most and HLA-C fewest. Later work associated roughly 17,000 TCR beta sequences with HLA alleles at 0.05 false discovery rate.

The primer mix had 60 Vbeta and 13 Jbeta primers. In the study's own analysis: Later, an analysis found some 80 million unique TCR beta chains, and around 12 million of these were shared. The method was immunoSEQ multiplex PCR; TCRdb's version includes in-frame clones alone and lacks a portion of them. That table supplies the V and J calls and clone size; D and trimming were determined from the DNA. Of about 200,000 clones detected, less than 85% appear once; the ten largest clones hold 0.2% to 0.25%. On this clone itself: What it binds is not known.

The receptor's source is a girl between 2 and 10 years old in good health and CMV-seronegative. The specimen was PBMCs.

CDR3 nucleotide sequence: TGTGCCAGCAGTGAATCAGGAGGGAGAGGGTCCAGGGGCTACACCTTC. Amino acids: CASSESGGRGSRGYTF. The chain carries TRBV2 and TRBJ1-2; no reliable D call. The V and J ends lost 2 bases and 8 bases respectively, with 21 bases between them. The CDR3 contains 16 residues. From germline, CDR1 is SNHLY and CDR2 FYNNEI.